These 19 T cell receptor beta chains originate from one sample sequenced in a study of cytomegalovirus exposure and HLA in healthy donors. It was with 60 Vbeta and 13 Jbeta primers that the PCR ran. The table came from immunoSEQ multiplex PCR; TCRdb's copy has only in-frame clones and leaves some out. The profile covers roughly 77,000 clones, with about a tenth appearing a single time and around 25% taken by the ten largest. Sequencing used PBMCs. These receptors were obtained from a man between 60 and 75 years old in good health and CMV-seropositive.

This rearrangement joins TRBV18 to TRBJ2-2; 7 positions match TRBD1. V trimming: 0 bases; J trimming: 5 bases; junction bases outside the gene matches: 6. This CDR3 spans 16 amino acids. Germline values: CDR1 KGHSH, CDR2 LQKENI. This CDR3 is CASSPPGQMRTGELFF. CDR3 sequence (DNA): TGTGCCAGCTCACCACCGGGACAGATGAGGACCGGGGAGCTGTTTTTT. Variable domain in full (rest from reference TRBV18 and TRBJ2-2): NAGVMQNPRHLVRRRGQEARLRCSPMKGHSHVYWYRQLPEEGLKFMVYLQKENIIDESGMPKERFSAEFPKEGPSILRIQQVVRGDSAAYFCASSPPGQMRTGELFFGEGSRLTVL.

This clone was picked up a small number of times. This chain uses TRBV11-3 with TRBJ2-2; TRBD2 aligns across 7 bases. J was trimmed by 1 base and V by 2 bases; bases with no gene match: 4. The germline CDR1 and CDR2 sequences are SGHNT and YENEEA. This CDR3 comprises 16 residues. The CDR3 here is CASSLQAGENTGELFF. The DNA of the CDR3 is TGTGCCAGCAGCTTACAGGCGGGGGAGAACACCGGGGAGCTGTTTTTT.

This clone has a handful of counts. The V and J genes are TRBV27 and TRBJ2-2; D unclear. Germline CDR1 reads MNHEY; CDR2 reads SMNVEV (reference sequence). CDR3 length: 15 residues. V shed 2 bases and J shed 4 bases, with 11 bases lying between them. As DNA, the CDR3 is TGTGCCAGCAGTTTAACCCCGACATTCACCGGGGAGCTGTTTTTT. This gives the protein CASSLTPTFTGELFF.

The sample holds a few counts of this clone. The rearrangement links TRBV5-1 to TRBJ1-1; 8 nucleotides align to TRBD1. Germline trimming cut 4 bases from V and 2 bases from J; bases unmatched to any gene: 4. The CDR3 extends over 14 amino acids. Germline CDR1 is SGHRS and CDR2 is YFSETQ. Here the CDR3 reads CASSKGTGNTEAFF. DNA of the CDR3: TGCGCCAGCAGCAAGGGGACAGGAAACACTGAAGCTTTCTTT.

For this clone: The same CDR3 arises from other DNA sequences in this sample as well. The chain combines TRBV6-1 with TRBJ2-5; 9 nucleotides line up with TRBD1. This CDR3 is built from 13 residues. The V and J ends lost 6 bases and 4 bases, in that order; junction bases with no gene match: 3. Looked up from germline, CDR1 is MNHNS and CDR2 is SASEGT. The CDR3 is CASRGTGTETQYF. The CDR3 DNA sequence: TGTGCCAGCAGAGGGACAGGGACAGAGACCCAGTACTTC.

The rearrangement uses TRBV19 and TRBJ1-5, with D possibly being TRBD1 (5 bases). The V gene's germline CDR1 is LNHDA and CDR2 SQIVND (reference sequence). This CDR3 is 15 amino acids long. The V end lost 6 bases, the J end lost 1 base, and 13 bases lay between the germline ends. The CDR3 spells CASSLGWTSNQPQHF. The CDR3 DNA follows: TGTGCCAGTAGCCTAGGGTGGACAAGCAATCAGCCCCAGCATTTT.

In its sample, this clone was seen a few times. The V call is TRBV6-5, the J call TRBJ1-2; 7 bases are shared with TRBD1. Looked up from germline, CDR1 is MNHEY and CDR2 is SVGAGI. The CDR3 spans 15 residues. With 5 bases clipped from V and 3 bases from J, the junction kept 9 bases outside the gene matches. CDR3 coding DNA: TGTGCCAGCAGTCTACAGGGGTCTCTTGACTATGGCTACACCTTC. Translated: CASSLQGSLDYGYTF.

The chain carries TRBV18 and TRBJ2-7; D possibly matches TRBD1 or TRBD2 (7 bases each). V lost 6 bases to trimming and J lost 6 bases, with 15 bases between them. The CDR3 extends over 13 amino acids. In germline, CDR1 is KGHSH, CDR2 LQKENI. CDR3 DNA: TGTGCCAGCTCCCCAGGGGGGGGTGGCGAGCAGTACGTC. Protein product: CASSPGGGGEQYV.

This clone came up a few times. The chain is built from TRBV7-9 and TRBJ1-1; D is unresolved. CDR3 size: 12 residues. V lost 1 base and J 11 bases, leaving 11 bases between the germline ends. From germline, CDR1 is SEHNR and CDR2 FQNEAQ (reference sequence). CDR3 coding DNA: TGTGCCAGCAGCTTAGGGCAGGCGGGGGCTTTCTTT. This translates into CASSLGQAGAFF.

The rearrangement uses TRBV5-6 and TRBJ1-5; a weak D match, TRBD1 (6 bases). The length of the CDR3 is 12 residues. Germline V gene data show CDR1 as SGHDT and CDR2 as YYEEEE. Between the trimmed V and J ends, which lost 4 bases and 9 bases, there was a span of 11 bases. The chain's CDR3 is CASSTPGAPQHF. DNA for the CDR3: TGTGCCAGCAGCACCCCAGGGGCGCCCCAGCATTTT. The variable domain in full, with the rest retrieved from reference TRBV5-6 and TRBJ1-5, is DAGVTQSPTHLIKTRGQQVTLRCSPKSGHDTVSWYQQALGQGPQFIFQYYEEEERQRGNFPDRFSGHQFPNYSSELNVNALLLGDSALYLCASSTPGAPQHFGDGTRLSIL.

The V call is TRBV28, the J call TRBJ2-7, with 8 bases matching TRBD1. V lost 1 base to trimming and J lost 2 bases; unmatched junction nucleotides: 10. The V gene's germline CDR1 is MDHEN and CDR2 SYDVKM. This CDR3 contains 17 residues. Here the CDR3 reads CASSLSRGTQGAYEQYF. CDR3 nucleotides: TGTGCCAGCAGTTTATCCCGTGGGACACAGGGGGCCTACGAGCAGTACTTC.

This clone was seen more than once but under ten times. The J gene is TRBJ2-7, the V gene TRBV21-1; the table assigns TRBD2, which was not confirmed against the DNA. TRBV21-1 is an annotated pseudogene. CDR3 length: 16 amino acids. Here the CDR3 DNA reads TGTGCCAGCAGCTCCAACCTAGCGGGGGGGCCGGGGGAGCAGTACGTC. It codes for CASSSNLAGGPGEQYV.

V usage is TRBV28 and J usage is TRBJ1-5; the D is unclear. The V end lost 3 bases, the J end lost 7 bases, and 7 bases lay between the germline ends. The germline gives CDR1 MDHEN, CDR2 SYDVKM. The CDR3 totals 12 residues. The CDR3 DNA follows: TGTGCCAGCAGTTTCCTAGAACAGCCCCAGCATTTT. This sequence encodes CASSFLEQPQHF.

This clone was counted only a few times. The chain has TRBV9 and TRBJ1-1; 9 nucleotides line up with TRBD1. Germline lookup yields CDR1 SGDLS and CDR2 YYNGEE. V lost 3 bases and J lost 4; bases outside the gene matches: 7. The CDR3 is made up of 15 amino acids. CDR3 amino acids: CASSDRTGAVTEAFF. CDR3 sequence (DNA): TGTGCCAGCAGCGACCGGACAGGGGCGGTCACTGAAGCTTTCTTT.

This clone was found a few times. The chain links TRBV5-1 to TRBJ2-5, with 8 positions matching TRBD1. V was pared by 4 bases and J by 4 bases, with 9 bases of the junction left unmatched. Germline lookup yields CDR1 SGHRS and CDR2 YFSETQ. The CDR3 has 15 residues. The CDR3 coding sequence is TGCGCCAGCAGCGACGGACAGGGCGGGGCAGAGACCCAGTACTTC. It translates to CASSDGQGGAETQYF.

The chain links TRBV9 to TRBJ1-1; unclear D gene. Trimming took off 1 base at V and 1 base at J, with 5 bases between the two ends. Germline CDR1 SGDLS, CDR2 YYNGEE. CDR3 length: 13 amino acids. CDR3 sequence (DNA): TGTGCCAGCAGCGTACTAGGGAACACTGAAGCTTTCTTT. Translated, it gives CASSVLGNTEAFF. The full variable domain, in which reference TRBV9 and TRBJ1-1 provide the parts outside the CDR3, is DSGVTQTPKHLITATGQRVTLRCSPRSGDLSVYWYQQSLDQGLQFLIQYYNGEERAKGNILERFSAQQFPDLHSELNLSSLELGDSALYFCASSVLGNTEAFFGQGTRLTVV.

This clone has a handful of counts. The CDR3 spells CASSEGGRTEAFF. CDR3 nucleotide sequence: TGTGCCAGCAGTGAAGGGGGCAGAACTGAAGCTTTCTTT. This chain joins TRBV6-1 and TRBJ1-1, with D possibly TRBD1 on 5 matching bases. In germline, CDR1 is MNHNS, CDR2 SASEGT. Trimming removed 1 base at V and 5 bases at J, with 8 bases between. The CDR3 extends over 13 amino acids.

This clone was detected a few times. The CDR3 DNA follows: TGTGCCAGCATCGGGACTGCAGCTACCTACGAGCAGTACTTC. It specifies CASIGTAATYEQYF. The V and J genes are TRBV6-6 and TRBJ2-7; perhaps TRBD2 as D (6 bases). CDR3 length equals 14 residues. Per germline, CDR1 MNHNY and CDR2 SVGAGI (reference sequence). The V end lost 7 bases, the J end lost 2 bases, and 15 bases lay between the germline ends.

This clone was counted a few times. The CDR3 coding sequence is TGTGCCATCAGTGAAGGGGCAGAACCCCATCATGGCTACACCTTC. Its protein product is CAISEGAEPHHGYTF. The V and J genes are TRBV10-3 and TRBJ1-2, with D maybe TRBD1 (5 bases). Between the trimmed V and J ends, which lost 3 bases and 6 bases, there was a span of 17 bases. This CDR3 comprises 15 residues. Germline assignment: CDR1 ENHRY and CDR2 SYGVKD.